This note documents a single T cell receptor beta chain sequence. The antigen is unknown. The source of the sample is a study of cytomegalovirus exposure and HLA in healthy donors. This CDR3 spans 15 amino acids. The germline V and J ends were trimmed by 5 bases and 8 bases, with 18 bases remaining between them. Germline assignment: CDR1 SEHNR and CDR2 FQNEAQ (reference sequence). PCR was performed using 60 Vbeta and 13 Jbeta primers. The protocol was immunoSEQ multiplex PCR, while the TCRdb copy is restricted to in-frame clones and leaves out a portion. The data contain 100,000 to 150,000 clones, around 77% of them singletons. The study, taken as a whole, reports: A later analysis appeared to link common viral pathogens to several of the most significant clusters. A few of the chains that were CMV-associated were confirmed in vitro to be specific for CMV antigens.

This chain joins TRBV7-9 and TRBJ1-4, with a weak D call TRBD1 (5 bases). Sequenced: PBMCs. This clonotype was obtained from a woman aged 60 to 75 in good health and CMV-seronegative. The CDR3 here is CASSQAGSGLEKLFF. CDR3 nucleotides: TGTGCCAGCAGCCAAGCTGGGTCAGGGCTGGAAAAACTGTTTTTT.